This TCR beta chain was sequenced for a study of T cell clones after liver transplantation. Study-level results: Small, mixed patient groups and varying post-transplant times limit these conclusions. Donor-reactive sequences fell more than third party-reactive ones, suggesting partial deletion.

Clones were read by immunoSEQ multiplex PCR, and TCRdb kept only the in-frame ones, dropping some. The data contain about 120,000 clones, about nine tenths of them singletons. Regarding this clone: The antigen remains unidentified.

Unstimulated PBMCs were sorted into CD3+CD4+ and CD3+CD8+ populations. This CDR3 region has 15 residues. V was pared by 4 bases and J by 6 bases, with 19 bases between. Germline assignment: CDR1 SQVTM and CDR2 ANQGSEA. The specimen was CD4+ T cells from blood, collected 12 months after liver transplant. The TCR originated in a human patient who received a liver transplant. Some of the T cells might come from the graft donor. The chain couples TRBV29-1 to TRBJ2-1; perhaps TRBD1 as D (5 bases). The CDR3 is CSVGGGAGSGNEQFF. DNA for the CDR3: TGCAGCGTTGGGGGCGGAGCCGGCTCTGGCAATGAGCAGTTCTTC.